The rows below give T cell receptor beta chains drawn from one sample of a study of T cells in narcolepsy. Data came from immunoSEQ multiplex PCR; TCRdb stores just in-frame clones and leaves some out. The sample yields roughly 18,000 clones, over 75% seen once. Source material: memory (CD45RA-) CD4+ T cells from blood. The receptors come from a human donor in good health. CDR3s include the opening cysteine and the closing phenylalanine or tryptophan. Fields, in order: V gene, clone size, J gene, D gene, CDR3 DNA, CDR3 protein. D genes are given only for firm matches. Some rows mark clone size as missing; the rest say once, few, many or name a class of expanded clone.

v_gene: TRBV6-5
abundance: -
j_gene: TRBJ2-3
d_gene: TRBD2
CDR3nt: TGTGCCAGTGGGCGGGGGACAGATACGCAGTATTTT
CDR3aa: CASGRGTDTQYF

v_gene: TRBV19
abundance: -
j_gene: TRBJ1-3
d_gene: TRBD1
CDR3nt: TGTGCCAGTAGCCCACAGGGGAGCTCTGGAAACACCATATATTTT
CDR3aa: CASSPQGSSGNTIYF

v_gene: TRBV15
abundance: -
j_gene: TRBJ2-2
d_gene: -
CDR3nt: TGTGCCACCAGCAGAGCGTACGGCGGTCCGAACACCGGGGAGCTGTTTTTT
CDR3aa: CATSRAYGGPNTGELFF

v_gene: TRBV6-5
abundance: -
j_gene: TRBJ2-7
d_gene: -
CDR3nt: TGTGCCAGCAGTTACAATCGGGGGGCGGGGGAGCAGTACTTC
CDR3aa: CASSYNRGAGEQYF

v_gene: TRBV30
abundance: once
j_gene: TRBJ1-3
d_gene: TRBD1
CDR3nt: TGTGCCTGGAGTACAGGGACAGTCGGAAACACCATATACTTT
CDR3aa: CAWSTGTVGNTIYF

v_gene: TRBV19
abundance: -
j_gene: TRBJ2-1
d_gene: TRBD2
CDR3nt: TGTGCCAGTAGTGCCCATGAGATGGGAAGCGGGGGGTACAATGAGCAGTTCTTC
CDR3aa: CASSAHEMGSGGYNEQFF

v_gene: TRBV7-9
abundance: -
j_gene: TRBJ1-4
d_gene: -
CDR3nt: TGTGCCAGCAGCCACAACGGTGGGGAAAAACTGTTTTTT
CDR3aa: CASSHNGGEKLFF

v_gene: TRBV7-3
abundance: -
j_gene: TRBJ1-1
d_gene: -
CDR3nt: TGTGCCAGCAGACTTCACATGAACACTGAAGCTTTCTTT
CDR3aa: CASRLHMNTEAFF

v_gene: TRBV7-9
abundance: -
j_gene: TRBJ1-4
d_gene: -
CDR3nt: TGTGCCAGCAGCTTAGATTCTTTTGGGGAAAAACTGTTTTTT
CDR3aa: CASSLDSFGEKLFF

v_gene: TRBV10-3
abundance: few
j_gene: TRBJ1-2
d_gene: -
CDR3nt: TGTGCCATCATGGGCTCCTATGGCTACACCTTC
CDR3aa: CAIMGSYGYTF

v_gene: TRBV6-1
abundance: -
j_gene: TRBJ2-2
d_gene: TRBD1
CDR3nt: TGTGCCAGCAGAAACAGGGGGGTTAACACCGGGGAGCTGTTTTTT
CDR3aa: CASRNRGVNTGELFF

v_gene: TRBV6-1
abundance: -
j_gene: TRBJ1-2
d_gene: -
CDR3nt: TGTGCCAGCAAATACGATGAGGGGCCTAATGGCTACACCTTC
CDR3aa: CASKYDEGPNGYTF

v_gene: TRBV5-1
abundance: -
j_gene: TRBJ2-7
d_gene: -
CDR3nt: TGCGCCAGCAGCTGGGCCGGGGGACTCCAAGAGCTTCGGGACTTC
CDR3aa: CASSWAGGLQELRDF

v_gene: TRBV2
abundance: -
j_gene: TRBJ1-1
d_gene: -
CDR3nt: TGTGCCAGCAGACAACAGGGTGCCGAAGCTTTCTTT
CDR3aa: CASRQQGAEAFF

v_gene: TRBV10-2
abundance: few
j_gene: TRBJ1-1
d_gene: -
CDR3nt: TGCGCCAGCAGTCCCAGGGAGGAGCGTGAAGCTTTCTTT
CDR3aa: CASSPREEREAFF

v_gene: TRBV30
abundance: -
j_gene: TRBJ1-5
d_gene: TRBD1
CDR3nt: TGTGCCTGGGCGACAGGGGGCGCCGCTGATCAGCCCCAGCATTTT
CDR3aa: CAWATGGAADQPQHF

v_gene: TRBV14
abundance: once
j_gene: TRBJ2-5
d_gene: -
CDR3nt: TGTGCCAGCAGCCAAGATAGGCAATCGGAGACCCAGTACTTC
CDR3aa: CASSQDRQSETQYF

v_gene: TRBV19
abundance: -
j_gene: TRBJ1-6
d_gene: -
CDR3nt: TGTGCCAGTAGCCAGAGACAGAGGAATTCACCCCTCCACTTT
CDR3aa: CASSQRQRNSPLHF

v_gene: TRBV7-2
abundance: once
j_gene: TRBJ2-5
d_gene: -
CDR3nt: TGTGCCAGCAGCAACCGACTCCAAGAGACCCAGTACTTC
CDR3aa: CASSNRLQETQYF

v_gene: TRBV5-1
abundance: -
j_gene: TRBJ2-7
d_gene: -
CDR3nt: TGCGCCAGCAGCTTGGCAGGGAGCTACGAGCAGTACTTC
CDR3aa: CASSLAGSYEQYF

v_gene: TRBV19
abundance: -
j_gene: TRBJ1-1
d_gene: TRBD1
CDR3nt: TGTGCCAGTAGTACACACAGGGGCATGAACACTGAAGCTTTCTTT
CDR3aa: CASSTHRGMNTEAFF

v_gene: TRBV5-6
abundance: -
j_gene: TRBJ1-2
d_gene: -
CDR3nt: TGTGCCAGCAGCTTTTTTTCCTACCGCGGGCGCGATGGCTACACCTTC
CDR3aa: CASSFFSYRGRDGYTF

v_gene: TRBV6-5
abundance: -
j_gene: TRBJ2-5
d_gene: -
CDR3nt: TGTGCCAGCAGGCCCCGGAGAACCAAGATCACCCAGTACTTC
CDR3aa: CASRPRRTKITQYF

v_gene: TRBV10-3
abundance: few
j_gene: TRBJ2-7
d_gene: -
CDR3nt: TGTGCCATCAGTGAGACAGACTACGAGCAGTACTTC
CDR3aa: CAISETDYEQYF

v_gene: TRBV9
abundance: -
j_gene: TRBJ1-1
d_gene: -
CDR3nt: TGTGCCAGCAGCGTTCGGAGGGTCCGGGAGACCACTGAAGCTTTCTTT
CDR3aa: CASSVRRVRETTEAFF

v_gene: TRBV5-1
abundance: -
j_gene: TRBJ2-2
d_gene: -
CDR3nt: TGCGCCAGCAGCTTGGTAGATAACACCGGGGAGCTGTTTTTT
CDR3aa: CASSLVDNTGELFF

v_gene: TRBV11-3
abundance: -
j_gene: TRBJ2-5
d_gene: TRBD2
CDR3nt: TGTGCCAGCAGCCTTAGCGGGAACCAAGAGACCCAGTACTTC
CDR3aa: CASSLSGNQETQYF

v_gene: TRBV18
abundance: -
j_gene: TRBJ1-2
d_gene: -
CDR3nt: TGTGCCAGCTCACCGCGGACCGGGACAAGAACCAGCTATGGCTACACCTTC
CDR3aa: CASSPRTGTRTSYGYTF

v_gene: TRBV9
abundance: -
j_gene: TRBJ2-2
d_gene: -
CDR3nt: TGTGCCAGCAGGGTGACCGCGAACACCGGGGAGCTGTTTTTT
CDR3aa: CASRVTANTGELFF

v_gene: TRBV5-4
abundance: -
j_gene: TRBJ2-3
d_gene: -
CDR3nt: TGTGCCAGCAGCTTGGAATCCCGTAGTGGGAATACGCAGTATTTT
CDR3aa: CASSLESRSGNTQYF

v_gene: TRBV11-3
abundance: -
j_gene: TRBJ2-3
d_gene: TRBD2
CDR3nt: TGTGCCAGCAGCTTATACACTAGCGGAGCGAGCACAGATACGCAGTATTTT
CDR3aa: CASSLYTSGASTDTQYF

v_gene: TRBV6-1
abundance: -
j_gene: TRBJ2-7
d_gene: -
CDR3nt: TGTGCCAGTGAGAGAGCACACTTC
CDR3aa: CASERAHF

v_gene: TRBV7-9
abundance: -
j_gene: TRBJ2-1
d_gene: -
CDR3nt: TGTGCCAGCAGCTTTGGAGGAGGTGGGCAGTTCTTC
CDR3aa: CASSFGGGGQFF

v_gene: TRBV18
abundance: -
j_gene: TRBJ2-7
d_gene: -
CDR3nt: TGTGCCAGCTCACCAAGGTCAGGGAGCCCCTACGAGCAGTACTTC
CDR3aa: CASSPRSGSPYEQYF